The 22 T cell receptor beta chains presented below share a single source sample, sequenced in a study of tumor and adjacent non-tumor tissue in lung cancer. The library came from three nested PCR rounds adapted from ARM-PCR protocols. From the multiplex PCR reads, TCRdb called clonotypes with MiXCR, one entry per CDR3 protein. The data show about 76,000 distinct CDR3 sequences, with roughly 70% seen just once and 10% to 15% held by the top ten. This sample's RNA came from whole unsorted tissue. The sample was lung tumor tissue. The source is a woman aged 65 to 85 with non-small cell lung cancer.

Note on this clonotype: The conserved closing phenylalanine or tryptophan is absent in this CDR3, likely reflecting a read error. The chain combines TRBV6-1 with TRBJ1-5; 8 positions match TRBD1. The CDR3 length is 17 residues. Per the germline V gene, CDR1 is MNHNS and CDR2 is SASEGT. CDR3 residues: CAGSLVQGALSNQPQHY. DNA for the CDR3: TGTGCCGGCAGTTTGGTCCAGGGGGCATTAAGCAATCAGCCCCAGCATTAT.

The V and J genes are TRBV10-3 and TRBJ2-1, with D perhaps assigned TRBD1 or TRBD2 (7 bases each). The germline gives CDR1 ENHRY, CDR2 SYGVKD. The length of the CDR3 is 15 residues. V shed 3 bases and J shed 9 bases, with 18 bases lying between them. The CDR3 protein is CAISDRTQGGSEQFF. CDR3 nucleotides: TGTGCCATCAGTGATCGGACTCAGGGGGGGAGTGAGCAGTTCTTC.

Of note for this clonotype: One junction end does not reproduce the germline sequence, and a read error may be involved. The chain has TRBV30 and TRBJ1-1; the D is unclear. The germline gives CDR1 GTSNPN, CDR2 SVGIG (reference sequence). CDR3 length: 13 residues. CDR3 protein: CAWSTVGATETFF. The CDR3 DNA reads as TGTGCCTGGAGTACAGTGGGTGCCACTGAAACTTTCTTT.

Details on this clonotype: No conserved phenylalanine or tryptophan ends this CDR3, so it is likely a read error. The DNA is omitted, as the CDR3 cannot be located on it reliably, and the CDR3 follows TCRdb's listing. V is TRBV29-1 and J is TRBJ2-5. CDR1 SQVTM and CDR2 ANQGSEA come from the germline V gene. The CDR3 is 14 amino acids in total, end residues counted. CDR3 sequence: CSVVATQLQDTQYY.

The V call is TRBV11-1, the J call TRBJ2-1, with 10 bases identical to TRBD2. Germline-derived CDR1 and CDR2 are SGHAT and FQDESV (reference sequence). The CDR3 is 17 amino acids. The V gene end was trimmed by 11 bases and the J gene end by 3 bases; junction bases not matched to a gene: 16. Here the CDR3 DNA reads TGTGCCGCCAGCTCCCACTTAGCGGGAGGTTACTACAATGAGCAGTTCTTC. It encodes CAASSHLAGGYYNEQFF.

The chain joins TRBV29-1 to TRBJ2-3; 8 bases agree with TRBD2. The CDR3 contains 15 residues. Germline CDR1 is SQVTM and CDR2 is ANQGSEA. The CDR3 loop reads CCDHIAGRRTDTQYF. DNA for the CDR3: TGCTGCGACCATATAGCGGGACGAAGAACAGATACGCAGTATTTT.

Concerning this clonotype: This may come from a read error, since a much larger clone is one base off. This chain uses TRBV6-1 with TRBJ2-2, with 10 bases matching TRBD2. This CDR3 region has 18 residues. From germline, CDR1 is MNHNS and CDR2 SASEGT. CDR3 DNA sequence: TGTGCCAGCAGTCTATACCCCGGGACTAGCGAGAACGCCGGGGAGCTGTTTTTT. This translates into CASSLYPGTSENAGELFF.

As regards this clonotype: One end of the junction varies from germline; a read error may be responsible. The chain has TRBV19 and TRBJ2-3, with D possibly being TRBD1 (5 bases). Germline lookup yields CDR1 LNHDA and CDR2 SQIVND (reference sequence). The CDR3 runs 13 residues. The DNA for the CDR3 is TGTGCCAGTAGGACACAAAACACAGGTACGCAGTATTTT. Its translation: CASRTQNTGTQYF.

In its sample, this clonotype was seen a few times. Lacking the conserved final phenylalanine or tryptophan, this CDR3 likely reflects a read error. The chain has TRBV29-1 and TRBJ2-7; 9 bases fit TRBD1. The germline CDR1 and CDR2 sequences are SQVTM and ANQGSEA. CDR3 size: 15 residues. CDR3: CSVGKGQGKAYEQYL. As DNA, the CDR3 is TGCAGCGTTGGAAAGGGACAGGGAAAGGCCTACGAACAGTACCTC.

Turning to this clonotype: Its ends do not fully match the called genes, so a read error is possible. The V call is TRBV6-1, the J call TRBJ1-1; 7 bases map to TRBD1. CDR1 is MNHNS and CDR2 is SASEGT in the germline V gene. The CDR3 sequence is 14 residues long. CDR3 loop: CASSELQGTTKAFF. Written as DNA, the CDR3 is TGTGCCAGTAGTGAATTACAGGGGACCACTAAAGCTTTCTTT.

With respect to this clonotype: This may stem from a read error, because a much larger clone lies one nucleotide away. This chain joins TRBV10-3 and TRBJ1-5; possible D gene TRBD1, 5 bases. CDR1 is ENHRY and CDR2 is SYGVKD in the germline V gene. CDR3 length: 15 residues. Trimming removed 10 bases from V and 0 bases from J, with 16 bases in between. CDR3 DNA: TGTGCCACTTCGATCGGGGACCCTAGCAATCAGCCCCAGCATTTT. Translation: CATSIGDPSNQPQHF.

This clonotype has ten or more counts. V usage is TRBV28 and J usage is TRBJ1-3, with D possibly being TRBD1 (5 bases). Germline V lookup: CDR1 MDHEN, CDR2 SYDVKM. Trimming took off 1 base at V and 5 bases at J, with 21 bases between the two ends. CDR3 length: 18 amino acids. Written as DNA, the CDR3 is TGTGCCAGCAGTTTATTCAAGGGGCCCTCAATTCCTCGAAACACCATATATTTT. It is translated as CASSLFKGPSIPRNTIYF.

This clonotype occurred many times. CDR3 sequence (DNA): TGTGCCAGCAATTCTGACAGGCCTCAAAGGTCTGGAAACACCATATATTTT. Translation: CASNSDRPQRSGNTIYF. This chain uses TRBV6-1 with TRBJ1-3; tentatively, D is TRBD1 (6 bases). Trimming cost V 7 bases and J 1 base, with 20 bases left between them. The CDR3 extends over 17 amino acids. CDR1 is MNHNS, CDR2 SASEGT, per germline.

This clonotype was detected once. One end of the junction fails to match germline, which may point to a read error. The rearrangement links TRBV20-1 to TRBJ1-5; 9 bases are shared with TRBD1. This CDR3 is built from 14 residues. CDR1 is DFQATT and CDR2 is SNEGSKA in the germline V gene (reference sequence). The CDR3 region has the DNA TGCAGTGCACAATCAACAGGGGGCAATCAGCCCAAGCATTTT. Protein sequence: CSAQSTGGNQPKHF.

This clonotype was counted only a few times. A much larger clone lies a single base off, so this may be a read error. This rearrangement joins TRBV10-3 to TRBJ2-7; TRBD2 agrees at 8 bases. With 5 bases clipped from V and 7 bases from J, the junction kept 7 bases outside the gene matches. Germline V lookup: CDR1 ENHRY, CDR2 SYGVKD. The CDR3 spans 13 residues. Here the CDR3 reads CAISHTSGVEQYF. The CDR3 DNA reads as TGTGCCATCAGTCACACTAGCGGAGTAGAGCAGTACTTC.

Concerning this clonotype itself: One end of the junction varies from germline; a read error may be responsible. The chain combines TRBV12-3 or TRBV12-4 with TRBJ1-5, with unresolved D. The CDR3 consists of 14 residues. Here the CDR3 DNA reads TGTGCCAGCATCCCACGGGAGGGATCGCAGCCACAGCATTTT. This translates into CASIPREGSQPQHF.

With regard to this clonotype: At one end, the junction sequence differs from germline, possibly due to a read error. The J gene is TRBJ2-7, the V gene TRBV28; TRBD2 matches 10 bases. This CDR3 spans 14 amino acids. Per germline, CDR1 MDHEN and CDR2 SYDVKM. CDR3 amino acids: CAGILAGDSYAQYF. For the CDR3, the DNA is TGTGCCGGTATCCTAGCGGGAGATTCTTACGCGCAGTACTTC.

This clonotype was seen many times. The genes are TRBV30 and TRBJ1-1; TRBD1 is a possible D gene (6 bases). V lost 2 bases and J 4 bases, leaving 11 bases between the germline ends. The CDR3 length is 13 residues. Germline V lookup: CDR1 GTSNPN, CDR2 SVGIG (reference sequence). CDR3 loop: CAWSSGVGTEAFF. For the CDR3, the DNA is TGTGCCTGGAGTTCAGGGGTGGGCACTGAAGCTTTCTTT.

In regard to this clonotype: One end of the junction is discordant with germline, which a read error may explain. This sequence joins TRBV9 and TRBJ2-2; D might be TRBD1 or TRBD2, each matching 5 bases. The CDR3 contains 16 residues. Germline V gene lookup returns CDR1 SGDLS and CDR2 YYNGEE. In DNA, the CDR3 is TGTGCCAGCAACGTAGGGGTGGGAGCGCTAGGCGGGGAGCTGTTTTTT. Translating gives CASNVGVGALGGELFF. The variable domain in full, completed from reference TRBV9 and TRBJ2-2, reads DSGVTQTPKHLITATGQRVTLRCSPRSGDLSVYWYQQSLDQGLQFLIQYYNGEERAKGNILERFSAQQFPDLHSELNLSSLELGDSALYFCASNVGVGALGGELFFGEGSRLTVL.

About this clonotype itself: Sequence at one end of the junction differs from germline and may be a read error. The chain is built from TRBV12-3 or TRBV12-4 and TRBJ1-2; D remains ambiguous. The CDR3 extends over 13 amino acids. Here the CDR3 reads CASSSEQRYGYTF. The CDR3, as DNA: TGTGCCAGCAGTTCCGAACAGCGCTATGGTTACACCTTC.

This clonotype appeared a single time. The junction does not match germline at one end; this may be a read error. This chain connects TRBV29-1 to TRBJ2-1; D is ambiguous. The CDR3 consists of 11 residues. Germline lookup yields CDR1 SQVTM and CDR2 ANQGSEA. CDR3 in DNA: TGCAGCTCCGACCTCTATAATGAGCAGTCCTTC. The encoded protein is CSSDLYNEQSF.

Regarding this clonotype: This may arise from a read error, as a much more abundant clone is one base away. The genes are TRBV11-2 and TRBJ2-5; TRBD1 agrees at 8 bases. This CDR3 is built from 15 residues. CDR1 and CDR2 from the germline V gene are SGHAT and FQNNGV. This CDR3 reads CASSFAGTGQETHYF. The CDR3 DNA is TGTGCCAGCAGCTTCGCCGGGACAGGCCAAGAGACCCATTACTTC. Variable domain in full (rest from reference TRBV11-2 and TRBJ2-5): EAGVAQSPRYKIIEKRQSVAFWCNPISGHATLYWYQQILGQGPKLLIQFQNNGVVDDSQLPKDRFSAERLKGVDSTLKIQPAKLEDSAVYLCASSFAGTGQETHYFGPGTRLLVL.